This T cell receptor beta chain was identified in a study of post-analysis software for immune sequencing data. As regards this clonotype: Its target is unknown.

Incorporated into the TCR beta cDNA libraries were unique molecular identifiers, which served to reduce PCR and sequencing biases. T cells numbering roughly 1 to 10 million gave rise to 400,000 to 550,000 cDNA molecules. Each CDR3 protein gets one entry after TCRdb re-called the PCR reads with MiXCR. The data show hundreds of thousands of distinct CDR3 sequences, 30% seen once. The CDR3 runs to 12 residues. Trimming stripped 6 bases from V and 2 bases from J, with 11 bases between. Germline assignment: CDR1 DFQATT and CDR2 SNEGSKA (reference sequence). General study results and limits: Five TRBV segments (TRBV5-6, TRBV5-1 and TRBV20-1 among them) occurred more frequently in patients than in controls.

This receptor was obtained from a girl under 18 with multiple sclerosis. The V call is TRBV20-1, the J call TRBJ2-7; D call uncertain. The sequenced sample consisted of blood. The CDR3 DNA is TGCAGTGCCCCAGGCGGAACCTACGAGCAGTACTTC. The encoded protein is CSAPGGTYEQYF.